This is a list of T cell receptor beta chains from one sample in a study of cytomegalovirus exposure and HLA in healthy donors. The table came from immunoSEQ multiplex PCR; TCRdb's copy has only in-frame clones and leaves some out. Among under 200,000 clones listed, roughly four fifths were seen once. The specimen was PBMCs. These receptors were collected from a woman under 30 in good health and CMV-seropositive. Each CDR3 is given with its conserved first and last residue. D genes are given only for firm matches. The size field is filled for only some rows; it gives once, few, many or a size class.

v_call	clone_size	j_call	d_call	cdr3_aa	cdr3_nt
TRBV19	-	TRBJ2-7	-	CASSGQSYEQYF	TGTGCCAGTAGCGGACAGTCCTACGAGCAGTACTTC
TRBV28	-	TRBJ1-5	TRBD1	CASRKQGLSVQPQHF	TGTGCCAGCAGGAAACAGGGGTTGTCGGTTCAGCCCCAGCATTTT
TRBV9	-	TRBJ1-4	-	CASSARGRGEKLFF	TGTGCCAGCAGCGCCCGAGGACGGGGTGAAAAACTGTTTTTT
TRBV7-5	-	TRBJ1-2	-	CVRSLRDSSPRNYGYTF	TGTGTCAGAAGCTTACGGGACAGCAGTCCACGAAACTATGGCTACACCTTC
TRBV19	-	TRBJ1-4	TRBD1	CASSWDRNEKLFF	TGTGCCAGTAGTTGGGACAGAAATGAAAAACTGTTTTTT
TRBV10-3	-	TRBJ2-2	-	CAISDAGDTGELFF	TGTGCCATCAGTGACGCAGGTGACACCGGGGAGCTGTTTTTT
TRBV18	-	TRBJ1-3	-	CASSLQGSGNTIYF	TGTGCCAGCTCACTACAGGGCTCTGGAAACACCATATATTTT
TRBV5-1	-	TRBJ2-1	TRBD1	CASSLGGQGARNEQFF	TGCGCCAGCAGCCTAGGGGGACAGGGGGCGCGTAATGAGCAGTTCTTC
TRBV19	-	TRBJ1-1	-	CASTPTAWNTEAFF	TGTGCCAGTACCCCCACCGCGTGGAACACTGAAGCTTTCTTT
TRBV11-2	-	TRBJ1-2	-	CASTQYGNYGYTF	TGTGCCAGCACCCAATACGGGAACTATGGCTACACCTTC
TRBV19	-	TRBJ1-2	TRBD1	CASSNRGGGYTF	TGTGCCAGTAGCAACAGGGGTGGTGGCTACACCTTC
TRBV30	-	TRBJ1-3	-	CAWTRGGSGNTIYF	TGTGCCTGGACCCGCGGGGGCTCTGGAAACACCATATATTTT
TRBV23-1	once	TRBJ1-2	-	CASSHPGGHTNYGYTF	TGCGCCAGCAGTCATCCGGGGGGACATACCAACTATGGCTACACCTTC
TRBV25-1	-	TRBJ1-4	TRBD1	CASSELGTVNEKLFF	TGTGCCAGCAGTGAATTGGGGACAGTGAATGAAAAACTGTTTTTT
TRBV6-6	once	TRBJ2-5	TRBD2	CASSYSEIAGTAQYF	TGTGCCAGCAGTTACTCGGAAATAGCGGGTACGGCCCAGTACTTC
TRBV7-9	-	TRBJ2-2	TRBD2	CASRSAAGGRGTGELFF	TGTGCCAGCAGGAGCGCGGCGGGGGGGCGTGGCACCGGGGAGCTGTTTTTT
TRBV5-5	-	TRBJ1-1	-	CASSQQINTEAFF	TGTGCCAGCAGCCAACAGATTAACACTGAAGCTTTCTTT
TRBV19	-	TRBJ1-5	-	CASSMAEYSNQPQHF	TGTGCCAGTAGTATGGCGGAGTATAGCAATCAGCCCCAGCATTTT
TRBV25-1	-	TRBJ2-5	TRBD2	CASSHPSGGLETQYF	TGTGCCAGCAGTCACCCATCGGGGGGTCTAGAGACCCAGTACTTC
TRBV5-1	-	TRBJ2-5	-	CASSLGQTTRRGETQYF	TGCGCCAGCAGCTTGGGGCAGACAACAAGGAGGGGAGAGACCCAGTACTTC
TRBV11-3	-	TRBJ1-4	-	CASSFGLEEKLFF	TGTGCCAGCAGCTTCGGACTGGAGGAAAAACTGTTTTTT
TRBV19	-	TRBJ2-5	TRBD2	CASSMGLAGTQYQETQYF	TGTGCCAGTAGTATGGGACTAGCGGGTACTCAGTACCAAGAGACCCAGTACTTC
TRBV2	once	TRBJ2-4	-	CASRETVAKNIQYF	TGTGCCAGCAGGGAGACGGTAGCCAAAAACATTCAGTACTTC
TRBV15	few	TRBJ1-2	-	CATSPHPRRTVGYTF	TGTGCCACCAGCCCTCATCCGAGGAGGACGGTTGGCTACACCTTC
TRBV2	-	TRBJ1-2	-	CASSEGRAYYGYTF	TGTGCCAGCAGTGAAGGCAGGGCCTACTATGGCTACACCTTC
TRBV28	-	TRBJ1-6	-	CASSSIKTGNNSPLHF	TGTGCCAGCAGCTCAATAAAGACAGGAAATAATTCACCCCTCCACTTT
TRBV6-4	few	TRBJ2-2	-	CASSPTYPGELFF	TGTGCCAGCAGTCCCACTTATCCCGGGGAGCTGTTTTTT
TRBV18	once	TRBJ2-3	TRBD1	CASSRGQPSTDTQYF	TGTGCCAGCTCACGGGGACAGCCTAGCACAGATACGCAGTATTTT
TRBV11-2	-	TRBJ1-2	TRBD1	CASSGTGGGYGYTF	TGTGCCAGCAGCGGTACAGGGGGGGGCTATGGCTACACCTTC
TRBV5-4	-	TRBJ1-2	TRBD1	CASSLGDRVWYTF	TGTGCCAGCAGCTTGGGGGACAGGGTTTGGTACACCTTC
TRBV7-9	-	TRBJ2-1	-	CASVRSSYNEQFF	TGTGCCAGCGTGCGAAGCTCCTACAATGAGCAGTTCTTC
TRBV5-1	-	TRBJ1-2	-	CASSLNVWDTPRDYGYTF	TGCGCCAGCAGCTTAAACGTCTGGGACACTCCCCGGGACTATGGCTACACCTTC
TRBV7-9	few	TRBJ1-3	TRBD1	CASSLAGQGSGNTIYF	TGTGCCAGCAGCTTAGCGGGACAGGGATCTGGAAACACCATATATTTT
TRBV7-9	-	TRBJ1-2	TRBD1	CASSSETGPPNYGYTF	TGTGCCAGCAGCTCCGAGACAGGGCCCCCTAACTATGGCTACACCTTC
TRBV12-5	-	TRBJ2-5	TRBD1	CASGWGQGNEETQYF	TGTGCTAGTGGTTGGGGACAGGGGAATGAAGAGACCCAGTACTTC
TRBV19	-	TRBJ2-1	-	CASSFRAGSSYNEQFF	TGTGCCAGTAGTTTTCGCGCGGGAAGCTCCTACAATGAGCAGTTCTTC
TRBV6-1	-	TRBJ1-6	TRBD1	CASSEATGTGNSPLHF	TGTGCCAGCAGTGAAGCGACAGGGACCGGTAATTCACCCCTCCACTTT
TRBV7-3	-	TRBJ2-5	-	CASSLTRGETQYF	TGTGCCAGCAGCTTAACGCGGGGAGAGACCCAGTACTTC
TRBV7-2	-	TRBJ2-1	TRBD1	CASSLMRQGADEQFF	TGTGCCAGCAGCTTAATGAGACAGGGGGCTGATGAGCAGTTCTTC
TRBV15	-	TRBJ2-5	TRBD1	CATSRAPGGMVETQYF	TGTGCCACCAGCAGAGCCCCAGGGGGCATGGTTGAGACCCAGTACTTC
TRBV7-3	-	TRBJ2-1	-	CASSLAGTINEQFF	TGTGCCAGCAGCTTAGCCGGGACAATCAATGAGCAGTTCTTC
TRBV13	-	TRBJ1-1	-	CASSIRDGTPGEF	TGTGCCAGCAGCATACGGGACGGCACGCCGGGGGAATTT
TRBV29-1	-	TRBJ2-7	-	CSVDAGSSYEQYF	TGCAGCGTTGACGCGGGTAGCTCCTACGAGCAGTACTTC
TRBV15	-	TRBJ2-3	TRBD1	CATRSGTGDTDTQYF	TGTGCCACCAGATCGGGGACAGGGGACACAGATACGCAGTATTTT
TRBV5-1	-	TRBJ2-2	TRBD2	CASSLAEAGGVTGELFF	TGCGCCAGCAGCTTGGCCGAAGCGGGGGGGGTCACCGGGGAGCTGTTTTTT
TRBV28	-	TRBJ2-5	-	CASSFTSGQETQYF	TGTGCCAGCAGCTTTACCAGCGGCCAAGAGACCCAGTACTTC
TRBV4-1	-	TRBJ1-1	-	CASSQDQRGPEAFF	TGCGCCAGCAGCCAAGATCAAAGGGGCCCTGAAGCTTTCTTT
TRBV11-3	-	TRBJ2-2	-	CASSRSPGGRTGELFF	TGTGCCAGCAGCCGCTCACCCGGGGGTAGGACCGGGGAGCTGTTTTTT
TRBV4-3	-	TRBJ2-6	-	CASSRSAGANVLTF	TGCGCCAGCAGCCGATCGGCTGGGGCCAACGTCCTGACTTTC
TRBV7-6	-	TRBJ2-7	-	CASSEKVGSADYEQYF	TGTGCCAGCAGCGAGAAGGTCGGTAGCGCGGACTACGAGCAGTACTTC